The 26 T cell receptor beta chains below were found in one sample sequenced in a study of blood T cell repertoires in COVID-19. TCRdb's copy holds only in-frame clones and misses some; the assay was immunoSEQ multiplex PCR. The sample lists over 20,000 clones; approximately 90% were seen once. The sequenced sample was peripheral blood. The receptors here all came from a man over 45 with active COVID-19.

The V and J genes are TRBV5-6 and TRBJ1-3, with TRBD1 as a possible D gene (6 bases). The ends were cut back, 3 bases at V and 0 bases at J, with 16 bases in the middle. The CDR3 has 17 amino acids. Germline V CDR1 and CDR2: SGHDT, YYEEEE. The CDR3, as DNA: TGTGCCAGCAGCTCAGTAGACTGGACAGTCTCTGGAAACACCATATATTTT. Amino acids: CASSSVDWTVSGNTIYF. Looking up the rest from reference TRBV5-6 and TRBJ1-3 gives the full variable domain: DAGVTQSPTHLIKTRGQQVTLRCSPKSGHDTVSWYQQALGQGPQFIFQYYEEEERQRGNFPDRFSGHQFPNYSSELNVNALLLGDSALYLCASSSVDWTVSGNTIYFGEGSWLTVV.

V and J are TRBV2 and TRBJ1-1, with a possible D match to TRBD1 (6 bases). CDR1 and CDR2 from the germline V gene are SNHLY and FYNNEI. Trimming took off 6 bases at V and 8 bases at J, with 16 bases between the two ends. The CDR3 spans 13 residues. CDR3 sequence: CASSKGQSTEAFF. The CDR3 nucleotides read TGTGCCAGCAGCAAGGGACAAAGCACCGAAGCTTTCTTT. Complete variable domain (other parts from reference TRBV2 and TRBJ1-1): EPEVTQTPSHQVTQMGQEVILRCVPISNHLYFYWYRQILGQKVEFLVSFYNNEISEKSEIFDDQFSVERPDGSNFTLKIRSTKLEDSAMYFCASSKGQSTEAFFGQGTRLTVV.

The chain links TRBV6-2 or TRBV6-3 to TRBJ1-2; possibly TRBD1 for D (6 bases). Germline V gene data show CDR1 as MNHEY and CDR2 as SVGEGT. The V gene lost 5 bases and the J gene lost 7 bases, with 17 bases spanning the gap. The CDR3 extends over 14 amino acids. In nucleotides, the CDR3 is TGTGCCAGCAGTCTCCCCGGGACATTACGTGGCTACACCTTC. Protein sequence: CASSLPGTLRGYTF.

This clone was picked up one time. The chain recombines TRBV7-9 with TRBJ2-1; D may be TRBD2 (6 bases). The germline V gene encodes CDR1 SEHNR and CDR2 FQNEAQ (reference sequence). The CDR3 consists of 14 residues. V lost 1 base and J lost 7, with 11 bases in between. This chain's CDR3 is CASSLVLARNEQFF. CDR3 bases: TGTGCCAGCAGCTTAGTCCTAGCGCGGAATGAGCAGTTCTTC.

This chain joins TRBV7-9 and TRBJ1-6; 10 bases align to TRBD1. J gave up 9 bases and V 2 bases, and 1 base lay outside the gene matches. The CDR3 extends over 14 amino acids. Germline-derived CDR1 and CDR2 are SEHNR and FQNEAQ (reference sequence). CDR3 sequence: CASSLRTGGSPLHF. CDR3 nucleotides: TGTGCCAGCAGCTTAAGGACAGGGGGTTCACCCCTCCACTTT.

The genes are TRBV19 and TRBJ1-2; a weak D match, TRBD1 (5 bases). CDR3 length: 14 amino acids. Germline V gives CDR1 LNHDA, CDR2 SQIVND (reference sequence). V shed 3 bases and J shed 3 bases, with 11 bases lying between them. CDR3 nucleotides: TGTGCCAGTAGTATTTGGGGCAGCCACTATGGCTACACCTTC. Its translation: CASSIWGSHYGYTF.

The chain combines TRBV7-2 with TRBJ2-3; 12 positions match TRBD2. CDR3 size: 15 residues. The germline gives CDR1 SGHTA, CDR2 FQGNSA. The junction had 5 bases not matched to a gene; V was cut back by 6 bases and J by 4 bases. This CDR3 is CASRSGLAGSDTQYF. The CDR3 DNA follows: TGTGCCAGCAGATCGGGACTAGCGGGTTCAGATACGCAGTATTTT.

This clone was recorded once. The chain uses TRBV27 and TRBJ1-2, with D possibly matching TRBD1 (5 bases). This CDR3 has 14 residues. V dropped 5 bases and J dropped 7 bases, with 17 bases sitting between them. Per germline, CDR1 MNHEY and CDR2 SMNVEV (reference sequence). The CDR3 loop is CASSDSGGMGGYTF. Here the CDR3 DNA reads TGTGCCAGCAGTGATTCGGGGGGGATGGGTGGCTACACCTTC.

This chain links TRBV6-5 with TRBJ2-3; perhaps TRBD2 as D (5 bases). The CDR3 contains 13 residues. Trimming stripped 8 bases from V and 6 bases from J, with 15 bases between. In germline, CDR1 is MNHEY, CDR2 SVGAGI. This CDR3 is CASRTPPRDTQYF. CDR3 in DNA: TGTGCCAGCCGGACTCCACCTAGGGATACGCAGTATTTT.

J is TRBJ2-3 and V is TRBV5-1, with TRBD2 matching over 10 bases. Trimming cost V 4 bases and J 0 bases; bases outside gene matches: 5. Germline V CDR1 and CDR2: SGHRS, YFSETQ. The CDR3 extends over 16 amino acids. CDR3 region: CASSPGLAVSTDTQYF. Written as DNA, the CDR3 is TGCGCCAGCAGCCCCGGACTAGCGGTTAGCACAGATACGCAGTATTTT. The variable domain in full, completed from reference TRBV5-1 and TRBJ2-3, reads KAGVTQTPRYLIKTRGQQVTLSCSPISGHRSVSWYQQTPGQGLQFLFEYFSETQRNKGNFPGRFSGRQFSNSRSEMNVSTLELGDSALYLCASSPGLAVSTDTQYFGPGTRLTVL.

CDR3 protein: CASSPRTSYEQYF. CDR3 nucleotides: TGCGCCAGCAGCCCCCGAACTTCCTACGAGCAGTACTTC. This sequence joins TRBV5-1 and TRBJ2-7; unclear D gene. Germline-derived CDR1 and CDR2 are SGHRS and YFSETQ. The germline V and J ends were trimmed by 4 bases and 1 base, with 9 bases remaining between them. This CDR3 region has 13 residues.

The V gene is TRBV27, the J gene TRBJ2-5; 11 bases agree with TRBD2. V lost 5 bases to trimming and J lost 1 base; unmatched junction nucleotides: 6. This CDR3 spans 16 amino acids. CDR1 and CDR2 (germline): MNHEY, SMNVEV (reference sequence). The DNA for the CDR3 is TGTGCCAGCAGTACAACTAGCGGGGGCCTCCAAGAGACCCAGTACTTC. Translated: CASSTTSGGLQETQYF.

The V gene is TRBV4-3, the J gene TRBJ2-7, with 7 bases matching TRBD1. The CDR3 totals 13 residues. Looked up from germline, CDR1 is LGHNA and CDR2 is YSLEER. With V trimmed by 3 bases and J by 7 bases, 6 bases remained unmatched. Here the CDR3 reads CASSHSTGSEQYF. The CDR3 DNA is TGCGCCAGCAGCCATTCGACAGGGAGTGAGCAGTACTTC.

This clone was recorded once. The rearrangement uses TRBV5-6 and TRBJ1-4; D is unresolved. CDR1 SGHDT and CDR2 YYEEEE come from the germline V gene. Trimming stripped 4 bases from V and 8 bases from J, with 12 bases between. This CDR3 is built from 13 residues. The CDR3 nucleotides are TGTGCCAGCAGCCCCCGGGAGGAAGAAAAACTGTTTTTT. This gives the protein CASSPREEEKLFF.

The genes are TRBV7-2 and TRBJ2-3, with D uncertain. This CDR3 has 14 residues. V was pared by 2 bases and J by 6 bases, with 12 bases between. CDR1 and CDR2 (germline): SGHTA, FQGNSA. CDR3 bases: TGTGCCAGCAGCTTAAGATCCAACGCGGATACGCAGTATTTT. Its translation: CASSLRSNADTQYF.

The V and J genes are TRBV18 and TRBJ1-6; tentative D call: TRBD1 (6 bases). Trimming removed 4 bases from V and 7 bases from J, with 14 bases in between. In germline, CDR1 is KGHSH, CDR2 LQKENI. CDR3 length: 15 residues. The CDR3 DNA reads as TGTGCCAGCTCACAAGGACAGCGAGGGAATTCACCCCTCCACTTT. Translation gives CASSQGQRGNSPLHF.

The V call is TRBV3-1 (or the pseudogene TRBV3-2), the J call TRBJ2-7, with 8 positions matching TRBD1. This CDR3 comprises 14 residues. Trimming cost V 4 bases and J 4 bases; bases outside gene matches: 6. The V gene's germline CDR1 is LGHDT and CDR2 YNNKEL (reference sequence). CDR3 protein: CASSPRTGNYEQYF. The CDR3, as DNA: TGTGCCAGCAGCCCCCGGACAGGGAATTACGAGCAGTACTTC.

This clone was seen once. CDR3: CASSLGRTSNQPQHF. The CDR3 DNA reads as TGTGCCAGCAGCTTAGGGAGGACCAGCAATCAGCCCCAGCATTTT. This chain connects TRBV7-8 to TRBJ1-5, with no clear D. V lost 1 base to trimming and J lost 1 base, with 8 bases between them. The CDR3 totals 15 residues. Germline V lookup: CDR1 SGHVS, CDR2 FQNEAQ. The full variable domain, completed using reference TRBV7-8 and TRBJ1-5, is GAGVSQSPRYKVAKRGQDVALRCDPISGHVSLFWYQQALGQGPEFLTYFQNEAQLDKSGLPSDRFFAERPEGSVSTLKIQRTQQEDSAVYLCASSLGRTSNQPQHFGDGTRLSIL.

This chain joins TRBV5-1 and TRBJ2-5, with 7 bases matching TRBD1. The J segment lost 0 bases and the V segment lost 0 bases, leaving 5 bases of the junction unmatched. The CDR3 sequence is 16 residues long. CDR1 SGHRS and CDR2 YFSETQ come from the germline V gene. This chain's CDR3 is CASSLVDRLYQETQYF. The DNA for the CDR3 is TGCGCCAGCAGCTTGGTGGACAGGCTGTACCAAGAGACCCAGTACTTC.

The CDR3 here is CASSPGPIPTGTRPAGELFF. CDR3 nucleotide sequence: TGCGCCAGCAGCCCAGGACCGATCCCAACCGGGACTCGACCGGCCGGGGAGCTGTTTTTT. The chain links TRBV4-1 to TRBJ2-2; weak D call: TRBD2 (6 bases). Trimming left V 4 bases short and J 6 bases short, with 30 bases between. CDR1 and CDR2 (germline): MGHRA, YSYEKL. CDR3 size: 20 residues.

This clone was seen once. The genes are TRBV5-1 and TRBJ2-5; 7 positions agree with TRBD1. The CDR3 contains 13 residues. V shed 4 bases, J shed 4 bases, and the junction held 4 bases outside the gene matches. Looked up from germline, CDR1 is SGHRS and CDR2 is YFSETQ. CDR3 sequence reads: CASSPGGRETQYF. The DNA of the CDR3 is TGCGCCAGCAGCCCAGGGGGTCGAGAGACCCAGTACTTC.

This clone was seen only a few times. The chain joins TRBV9 to TRBJ1-6, with D perhaps TRBD1 (5 bases). The CDR3 is made up of 17 amino acids. CDR1 is SGDLS and CDR2 is YYNGEE in the germline V gene. Trimming took off 3 bases at V and 0 bases at J, with 13 bases between the two ends. The CDR3 nucleotides read TGTGCCAGCAGCGGAAACGAAGGGGACTCCTATAATTCACCCCTCCACTTT. Amino acids: CASSGNEGDSYNSPLHF.

The genes are TRBV20-1 and TRBJ2-3, with a possible D match to TRBD1 (5 bases). Trimming stripped 3 bases from V and 2 bases from J, with 15 bases between. CDR1 DFQATT and CDR2 SNEGSKA come from the germline V gene (reference sequence). This CDR3 contains 15 residues. The CDR3 sequence is CSASANQGITDTQYF. CDR3 DNA sequence: TGCAGTGCTAGTGCTAATCAGGGAATCACAGATACGCAGTATTTT.

The chain joins TRBV12-3 or TRBV12-4 to TRBJ1-1; D gene uncertain. This CDR3 has 13 residues. V was clipped by 6 bases and J by 4 bases, with 12 bases between them. The CDR3 DNA sequence: TGTGCCAGCAGGCTGAACCGGGGCACTGAAGCTTTCTTT. Protein: CASRLNRGTEAFF.

This sequence joins TRBV5-1 and TRBJ1-1; no clear D. This CDR3 has 14 amino acids. V lost 3 bases and J lost 10, with 19 bases in between. The germline V gene has CDR1 SGHRS and CDR2 YFSETQ. In DNA, the CDR3 is TGCGCCAGCAGCTCAGACGGAGCCATGGGTGGAGCTTTCTTT. Amino acids: CASSSDGAMGGAFF.

This chain connects TRBV20-1 to TRBJ1-1, with D possibly being TRBD1 (5 bases). The germline CDR1 and CDR2 sequences are DFQATT and SNEGSKA (reference sequence). This CDR3 has 11 residues. V was trimmed by 6 bases and J by 4 bases, leaving 9 bases between them. CDR3 bases: TGCAGTGCCTGGGGGGGCACTGAAGCTTTCTTT. Translation gives CSAWGGTEAFF.